These T cell receptor beta chains were read from a single sample in a study of cytomegalovirus exposure and HLA in healthy donors. Sequencing used immunoSEQ multiplex PCR; TCRdb keeps in-frame clones, though not all of them. There are about 130,000 clones in the sample; 75% to 90% occur only once, and 4% to 4.5% lies in the top ten. The specimen sequenced was PBMCs. The source of these receptors is a woman in her forties in good health and CMV-seronegative. Each CDR3 is given with its conserved first and last residue.

j_call,v_call,cdr3_aa
TRBJ2-7,TRBV7-9,CASSRDLAGGPEQYF
TRBJ1-1,TRBV5-1,CASSVGTAMNTEAFF
TRBJ2-7,TRBV7-2,CASSSIQGHHEQYF
TRBJ1-2,TRBV13,CASSSTNYGYTF
TRBJ1-6,TRBV6-5,CASRRTGHF
TRBJ1-2,TRBV4-1,CASSQESYEDSLWVRGYTF
TRBJ2-1,TRBV5-1,CASGRQGNNEQFF
TRBJ1-2,TRBV18,CASSKGTGGSSNYGYTF
TRBJ1-1,TRBV7-2,CASSLPGGYTEAFF
TRBJ2-5,TRBV7-3,CASSLGLQETQYF
TRBJ2-3,TRBV5-6,CASSLGLGADTQYF
TRBJ2-7,TRBV5-1,CASSLKRAAGEQYF
TRBJ2-5,TRBV6-5,CASSLTVTQETQYF
TRBJ1-2,TRBV4-1,CASSQDLAYYGYTF
TRBJ1-3,TRBV5-6,CASSWGTVGNTIYF
TRBJ2-7,TRBV4-3,CASSPRASSSYEQYF
TRBJ1-2,TRBV10-3,CAISSGGDGYTF
TRBJ2-7,TRBV12-2,CPSPGRPAPTYEQYF
TRBJ2-3,TRBV5-1,CASSFGGSTDTQYF
TRBJ1-1,TRBV5-1,CASRTGGPNTEAFF
TRBJ1-2,TRBV9,CASSVGLGQINYGYTF
TRBJ2-7,TRBV15,CATSSYRGPYEQYF
TRBJ2-7,TRBV9,CASSARFAPGLAGDEQYF
TRBJ1-3,TRBV7-9,CASSLGPGSGNTIYF
TRBJ1-1,TRBV7-2,CASTLTETEAFF
TRBJ1-5,TRBV19,CASSPRGLSNQPQHF
TRBJ1-2,TRBV5-1,CASSLNAGSYYGYTF
TRBJ1-1,TRBV5-4,CASGHRGGNTEAFF
TRBJ1-1,TRBV5-8,CASSFRVSTEAFF
TRBJ2-1,TRBV4-1,CASSQLGQGFYNEQFF
TRBJ1-2,TRBV6-1,CASSEAIGSGYTF
TRBJ1-2,TRBV6-6,CASSLTDNYGYTF
TRBJ2-3,TRBV7-9,CASSEGGMGDTQYF
TRBJ2-3,TRBV11-2,CASSHQRGAAYISTDTQYF
TRBJ2-3,TRBV5-6,CASSIPGLAGDTDTQYF